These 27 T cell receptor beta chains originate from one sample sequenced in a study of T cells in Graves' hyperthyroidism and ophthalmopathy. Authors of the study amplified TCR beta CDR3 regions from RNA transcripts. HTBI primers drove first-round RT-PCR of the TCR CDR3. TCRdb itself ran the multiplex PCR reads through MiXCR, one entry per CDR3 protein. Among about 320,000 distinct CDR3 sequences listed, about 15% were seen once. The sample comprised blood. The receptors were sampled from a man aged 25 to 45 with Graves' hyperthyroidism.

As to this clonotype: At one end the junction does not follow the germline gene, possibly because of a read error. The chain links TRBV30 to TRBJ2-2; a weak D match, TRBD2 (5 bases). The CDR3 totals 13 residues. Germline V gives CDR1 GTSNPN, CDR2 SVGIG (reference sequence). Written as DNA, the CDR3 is TGTGCCTGTGGAGAGGTTTACACCGGGGAGCTGTGTTTT. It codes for CACGEVYTGELCF.

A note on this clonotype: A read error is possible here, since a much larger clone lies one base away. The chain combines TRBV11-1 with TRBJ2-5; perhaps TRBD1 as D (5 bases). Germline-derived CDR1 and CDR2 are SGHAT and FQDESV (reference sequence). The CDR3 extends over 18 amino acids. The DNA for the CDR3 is TGTGCCAACAGCAAGGGGCAGGAGACCTACAGGTACCAAGAGACCCAGTACTTC. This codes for CANSKGQETYRYQETQYF.

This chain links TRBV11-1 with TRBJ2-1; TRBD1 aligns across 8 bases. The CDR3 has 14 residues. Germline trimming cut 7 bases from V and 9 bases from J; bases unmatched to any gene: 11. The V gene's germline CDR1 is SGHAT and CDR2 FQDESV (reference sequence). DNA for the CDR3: TGTGCCAGCAACAACCGGGACAGGCACAGTGAGCAGTTCTTC. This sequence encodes CASNNRDRHSEQFF.

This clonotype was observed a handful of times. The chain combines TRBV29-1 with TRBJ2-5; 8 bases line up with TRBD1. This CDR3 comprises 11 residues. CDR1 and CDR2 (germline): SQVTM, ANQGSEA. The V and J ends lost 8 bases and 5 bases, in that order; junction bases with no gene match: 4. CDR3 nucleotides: TGCAGCCTGGGGGACAGGGAGACCCAGTACTTC. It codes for CSLGDRETQYF.

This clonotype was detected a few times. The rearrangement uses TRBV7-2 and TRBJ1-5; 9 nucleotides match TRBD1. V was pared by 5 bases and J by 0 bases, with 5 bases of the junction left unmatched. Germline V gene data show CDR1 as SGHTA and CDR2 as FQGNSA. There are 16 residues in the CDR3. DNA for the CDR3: TGTGCCAGCAGCCTCGGACAGGGGCTTAGCAATCAGCCCCAGCATTTT. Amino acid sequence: CASSLGQGLSNQPQHF. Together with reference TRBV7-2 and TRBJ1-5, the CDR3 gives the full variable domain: GAGVSQSPSNKVTEKGKDVELRCDPISGHTALYWYRQSLGQGLEFLIYFQGNSAPDKSGLPSDRFSAERTGGSVSTLTIQRTQQEDSAVYLCASSLGQGLSNQPQHFGDGTRLSIL.

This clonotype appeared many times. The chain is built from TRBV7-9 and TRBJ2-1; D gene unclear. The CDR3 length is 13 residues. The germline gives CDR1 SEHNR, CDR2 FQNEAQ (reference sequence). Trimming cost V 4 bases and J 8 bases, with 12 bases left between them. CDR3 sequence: CASSSPGSDEQFF. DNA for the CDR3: TGTGCCAGCAGCTCCCCGGGCTCCGATGAGCAGTTCTTC.

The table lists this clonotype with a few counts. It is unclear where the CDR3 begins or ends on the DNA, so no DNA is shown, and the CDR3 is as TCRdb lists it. CDR3 sequence reads: CSARGWARGAEFF. The chain couples TRBV20-1 to TRBJ2-1; the D segment call TRBD1 is taken from the table without a DNA check. 13 amino acids form the CDR3, both terminal residues included. The V gene's germline CDR1 is DFQATT and CDR2 SNEGSKA (reference sequence).

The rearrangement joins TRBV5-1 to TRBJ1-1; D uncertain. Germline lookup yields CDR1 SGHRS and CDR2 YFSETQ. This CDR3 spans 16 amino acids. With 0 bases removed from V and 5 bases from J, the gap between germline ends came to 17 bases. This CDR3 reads CASSLARRVRGTEAFF. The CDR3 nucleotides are TGCGCCAGCAGCTTGGCCCGTCGGGTACGGGGAACTGAAGCTTTCTTT. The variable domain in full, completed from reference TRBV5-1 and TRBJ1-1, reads KAGVTQTPRYLIKTRGQQVTLSCSPISGHRSVSWYQQTPGQGLQFLFEYFSETQRNKGNFPGRFSGRQFSNSRSEMNVSTLELGDSALYLCASSLARRVRGTEAFFGQGTRLTVV.

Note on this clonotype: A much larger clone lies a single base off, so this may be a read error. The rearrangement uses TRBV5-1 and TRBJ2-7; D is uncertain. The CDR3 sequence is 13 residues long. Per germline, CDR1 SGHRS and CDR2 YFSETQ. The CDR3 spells CASRGLSSYEQCF. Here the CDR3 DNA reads TGCGCCAGCAGGGGATTAAGTTCCTACGAGCAGTGCTTC.

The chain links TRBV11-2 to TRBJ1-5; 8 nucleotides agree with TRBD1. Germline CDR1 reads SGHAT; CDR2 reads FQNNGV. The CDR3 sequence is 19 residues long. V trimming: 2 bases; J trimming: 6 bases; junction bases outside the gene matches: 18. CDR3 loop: CASSLNPTADRGPGQPQHF. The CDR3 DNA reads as TGTGCCAGCAGCTTAAACCCCACGGCAGACAGGGGCCCAGGTCAGCCCCAGCATTTT.

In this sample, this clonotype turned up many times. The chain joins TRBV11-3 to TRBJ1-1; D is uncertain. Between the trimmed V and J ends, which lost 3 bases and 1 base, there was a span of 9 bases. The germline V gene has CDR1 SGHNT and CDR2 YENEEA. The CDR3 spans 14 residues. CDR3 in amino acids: CASSLRAWNTEAFF. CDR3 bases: TGTGCCAGCAGCTTGAGGGCTTGGAACACTGAAGCTTTCTTT.

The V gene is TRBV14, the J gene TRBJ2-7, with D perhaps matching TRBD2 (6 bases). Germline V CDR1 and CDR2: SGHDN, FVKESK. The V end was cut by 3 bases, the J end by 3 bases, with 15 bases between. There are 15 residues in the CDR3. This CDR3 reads CASSHTRELLYEQYF. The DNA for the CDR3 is TGTGCCAGCAGCCACACTCGGGAGCTCCTCTACGAGCAGTACTTC.

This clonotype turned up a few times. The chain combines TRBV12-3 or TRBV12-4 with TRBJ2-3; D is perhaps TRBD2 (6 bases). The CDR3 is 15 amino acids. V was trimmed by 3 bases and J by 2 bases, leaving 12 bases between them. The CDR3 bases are TGTGCCAGCAGTTTTATAGCGGAGAACACAGATACGCAGTATTTT. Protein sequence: CASSFIAENTDTQYF.

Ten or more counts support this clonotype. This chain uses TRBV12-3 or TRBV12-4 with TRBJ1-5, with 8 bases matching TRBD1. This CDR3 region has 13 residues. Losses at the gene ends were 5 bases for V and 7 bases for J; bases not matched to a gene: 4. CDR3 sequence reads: CASSGTGQQPQHF. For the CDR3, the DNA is TGTGCCAGCAGTGGGACAGGACAGCAGCCCCAGCATTTT.

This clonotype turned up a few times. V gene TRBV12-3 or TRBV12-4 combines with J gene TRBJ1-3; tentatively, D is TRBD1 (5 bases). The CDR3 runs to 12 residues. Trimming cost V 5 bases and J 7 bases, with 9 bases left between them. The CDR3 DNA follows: TGTGCCAGCAGTCCCCGACAGAACACCATATATTTT. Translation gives CASSPRQNTIYF.

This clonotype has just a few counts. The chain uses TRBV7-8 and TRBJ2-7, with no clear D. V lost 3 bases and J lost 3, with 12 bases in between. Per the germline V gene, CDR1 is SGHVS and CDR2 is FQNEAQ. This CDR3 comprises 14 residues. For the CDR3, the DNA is TGTGCCAGCAGCTTCCTGGAACGAAGCTACGAGCAGTACTTC. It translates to CASSFLERSYEQYF.

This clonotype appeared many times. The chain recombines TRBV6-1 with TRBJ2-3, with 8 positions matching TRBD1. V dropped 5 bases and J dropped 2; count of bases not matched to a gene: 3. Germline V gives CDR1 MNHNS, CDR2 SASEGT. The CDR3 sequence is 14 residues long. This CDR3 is CASSRTGNTDTQYF. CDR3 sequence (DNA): TGTGCCAGCAGTAGGACAGGGAACACAGATACGCAGTATTTT.

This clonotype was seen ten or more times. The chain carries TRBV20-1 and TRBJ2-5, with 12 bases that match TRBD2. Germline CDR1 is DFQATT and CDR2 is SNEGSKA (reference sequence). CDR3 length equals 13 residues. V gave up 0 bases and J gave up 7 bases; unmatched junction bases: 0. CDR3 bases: TGCAGTGCTAGAGAACTAGCGGGAGGGACCCAGTACTTC. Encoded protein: CSARELAGGTQYF.

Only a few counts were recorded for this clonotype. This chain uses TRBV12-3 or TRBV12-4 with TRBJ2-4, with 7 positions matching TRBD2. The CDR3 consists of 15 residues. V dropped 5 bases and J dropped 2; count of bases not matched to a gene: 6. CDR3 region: CASSPREASKNIQYF. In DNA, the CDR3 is TGTGCCAGCAGTCCTCGGGAGGCGTCCAAAAACATTCAGTACTTC.

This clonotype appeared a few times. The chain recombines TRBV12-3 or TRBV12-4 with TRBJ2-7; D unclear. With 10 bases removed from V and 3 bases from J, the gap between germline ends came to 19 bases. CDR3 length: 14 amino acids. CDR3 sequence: CATGPATTSYEQYF. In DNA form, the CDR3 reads TGTGCCACCGGGCCGGCTACAACCAGCTACGAGCAGTACTTC.

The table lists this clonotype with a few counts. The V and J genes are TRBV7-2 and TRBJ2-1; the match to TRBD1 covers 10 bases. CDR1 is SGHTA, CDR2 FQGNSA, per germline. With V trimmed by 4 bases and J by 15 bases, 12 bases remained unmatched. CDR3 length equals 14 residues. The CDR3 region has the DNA TGTGCCAGCAGCTCGCACTCGACAGGGGGCATTCCGTTCTTC. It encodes CASSSHSTGGIPFF.

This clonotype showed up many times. CDR3 amino acids: CASAGHVNTEAFF. As DNA, the CDR3 is TGTGCCAGCGCGGGCCACGTGAACACTGAAGCTTTCTTT. This chain links TRBV27 with TRBJ1-1; D not resolved. V was clipped by 8 bases and J by 0 bases, with 10 bases between them. Germline CDR1 and CDR2: MNHEY and SMNVEV (reference sequence). There are 13 residues in the CDR3.

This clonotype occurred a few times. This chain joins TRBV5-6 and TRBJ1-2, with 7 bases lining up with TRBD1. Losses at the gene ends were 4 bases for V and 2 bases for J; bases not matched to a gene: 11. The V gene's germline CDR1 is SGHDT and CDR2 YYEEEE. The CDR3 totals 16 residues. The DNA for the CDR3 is TGTGCCAGCAGCCCTTGGGGGGGACAGTCGAACTATGGCTACACCTTC. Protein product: CASSPWGGQSNYGYTF.

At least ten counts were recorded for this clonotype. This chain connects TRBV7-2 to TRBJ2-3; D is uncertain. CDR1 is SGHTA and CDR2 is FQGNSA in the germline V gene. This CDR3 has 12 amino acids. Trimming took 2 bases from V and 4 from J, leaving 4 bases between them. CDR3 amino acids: CASSLSPDTQYF. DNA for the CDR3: TGTGCCAGCAGCTTAAGTCCAGATACGCAGTATTTT. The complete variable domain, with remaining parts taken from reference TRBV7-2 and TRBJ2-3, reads GAGVSQSPSNKVTEKGKDVELRCDPISGHTALYWYRQSLGQGLEFLIYFQGNSAPDKSGLPSDRFSAERTGGSVSTLTIQRTQQEDSAVYLCASSLSPDTQYFGPGTRLTVL.

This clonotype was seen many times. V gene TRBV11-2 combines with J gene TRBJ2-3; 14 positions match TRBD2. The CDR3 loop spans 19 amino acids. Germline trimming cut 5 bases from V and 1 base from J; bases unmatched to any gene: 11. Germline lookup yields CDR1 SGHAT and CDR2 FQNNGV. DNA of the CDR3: TGTGCCAGCAGCAAGAGTTGGACTAGCGGGAGGTGGGGCACAGATACGCAGTATTTT. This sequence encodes CASSKSWTSGRWGTDTQYF.

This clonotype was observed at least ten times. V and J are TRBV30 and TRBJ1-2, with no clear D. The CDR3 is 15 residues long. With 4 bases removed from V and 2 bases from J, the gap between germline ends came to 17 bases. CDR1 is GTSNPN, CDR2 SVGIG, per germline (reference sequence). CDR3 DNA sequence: TGTGCCTGGATTCGTCCCTCAGCGGGCAACTATGGCTACACCTTC. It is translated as CAWIRPSAGNYGYTF.

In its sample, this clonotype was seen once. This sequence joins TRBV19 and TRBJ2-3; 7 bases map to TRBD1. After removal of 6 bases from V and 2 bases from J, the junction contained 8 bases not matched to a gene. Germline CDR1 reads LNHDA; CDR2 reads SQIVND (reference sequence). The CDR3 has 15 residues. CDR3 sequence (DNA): TGTGCCAGTAGGGACCCAGGACAGGCCACAGATACGCAGTATTTT. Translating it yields CASRDPGQATDTQYF.